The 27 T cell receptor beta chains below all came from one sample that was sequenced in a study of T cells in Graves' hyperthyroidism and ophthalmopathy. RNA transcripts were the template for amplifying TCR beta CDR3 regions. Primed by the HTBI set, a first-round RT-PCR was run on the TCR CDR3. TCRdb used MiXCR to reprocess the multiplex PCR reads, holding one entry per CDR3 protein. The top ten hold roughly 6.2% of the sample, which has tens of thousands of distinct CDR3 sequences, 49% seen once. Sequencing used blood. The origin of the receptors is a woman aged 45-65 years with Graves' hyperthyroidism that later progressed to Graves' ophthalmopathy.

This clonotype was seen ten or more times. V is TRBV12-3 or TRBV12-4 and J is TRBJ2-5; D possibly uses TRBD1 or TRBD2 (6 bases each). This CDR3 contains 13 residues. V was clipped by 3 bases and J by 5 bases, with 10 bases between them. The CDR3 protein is CASSFRGRETQYF. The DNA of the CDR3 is TGTGCCAGCAGTTTCCGGGGGCGTGAGACCCAGTACTTC.

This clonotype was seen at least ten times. This CDR3 reads CASSSPFGRETQYF. The CDR3 DNA sequence: TGTGCCAGCAGCTCCCCCTTCGGACGAGAGACCCAGTACTTC. This sequence joins TRBV11-1 and TRBJ2-5; no firm D call. In germline, CDR1 is SGHAT, CDR2 FQDESV (reference sequence). There are 14 residues in the CDR3. V dropped 4 bases and J dropped 4 bases, with 13 bases sitting between them.

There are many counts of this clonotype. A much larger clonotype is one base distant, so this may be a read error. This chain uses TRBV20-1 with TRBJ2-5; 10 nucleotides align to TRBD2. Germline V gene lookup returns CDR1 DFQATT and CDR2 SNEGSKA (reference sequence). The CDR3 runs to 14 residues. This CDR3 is CSAQLGLAQETQSF. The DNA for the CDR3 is TGCAGTGCTCAACTGGGACTAGCGCAAGAGACCCAGTCCTTC.

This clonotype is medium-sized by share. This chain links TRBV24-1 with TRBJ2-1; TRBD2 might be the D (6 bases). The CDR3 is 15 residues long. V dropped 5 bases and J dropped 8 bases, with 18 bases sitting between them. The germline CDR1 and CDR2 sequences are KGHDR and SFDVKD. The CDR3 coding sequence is TGTGCCACCAGTGTTAGGGACTCTCTTGGCGATGAGCAGTTCTTC. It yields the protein CATSVRDSLGDEQFF.

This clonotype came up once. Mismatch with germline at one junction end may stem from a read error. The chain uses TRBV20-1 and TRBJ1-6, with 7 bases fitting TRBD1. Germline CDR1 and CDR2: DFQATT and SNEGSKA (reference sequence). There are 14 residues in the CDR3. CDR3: CSARGGPPPAPLHF. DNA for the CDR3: TGCAGCGCTAGAGGGGGCCCCCCCCCGGCACCCCTCCACTTT.

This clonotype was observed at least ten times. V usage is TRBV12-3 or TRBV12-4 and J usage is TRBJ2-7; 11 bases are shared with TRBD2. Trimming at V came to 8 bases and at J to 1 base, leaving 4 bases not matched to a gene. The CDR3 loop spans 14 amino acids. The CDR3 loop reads CASRTSGGSYEQYF. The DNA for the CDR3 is TGTGCCAGCCGAACTAGCGGGGGTTCCTACGAGCAGTACTTC.

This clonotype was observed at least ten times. The CDR3: CASSVGLETNTEAFF. The DNA for the CDR3 is TGTGCCAGCAGCGTAGGTCTAGAAACGAACACTGAAGCTTTCTTT. This chain connects TRBV9 to TRBJ1-1; no reliable D call. The CDR3 sequence is 15 residues long. CDR1 and CDR2 from the germline V gene are SGDLS and YYNGEE. Trimming removed 0 bases from V and 1 base from J, with 10 bases in between.

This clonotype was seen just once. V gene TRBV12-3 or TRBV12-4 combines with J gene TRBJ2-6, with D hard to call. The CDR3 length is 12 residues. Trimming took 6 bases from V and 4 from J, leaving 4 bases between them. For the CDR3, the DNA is TGTGCCAGCAGCCAGGGGGCCAACGTCCTGACTTTC. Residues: CASSQGANVLTF.

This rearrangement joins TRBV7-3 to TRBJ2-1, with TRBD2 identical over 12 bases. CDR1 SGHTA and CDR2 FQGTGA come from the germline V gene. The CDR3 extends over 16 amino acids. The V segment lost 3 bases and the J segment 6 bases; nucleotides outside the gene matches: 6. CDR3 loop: CASSFSGLAGRNEQFF. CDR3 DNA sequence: TGTGCCAGCAGCTTTTCGGGACTAGCGGGCCGCAATGAGCAGTTCTTC.

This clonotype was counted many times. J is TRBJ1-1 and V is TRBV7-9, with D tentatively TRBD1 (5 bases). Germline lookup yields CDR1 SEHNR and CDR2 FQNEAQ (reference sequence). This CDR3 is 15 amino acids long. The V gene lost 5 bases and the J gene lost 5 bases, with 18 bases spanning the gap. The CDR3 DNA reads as TGTGCCAGCAGCCAAACGCAGGGTCTCGGAACTGAAGCTTTCTTT. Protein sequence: CASSQTQGLGTEAFF.

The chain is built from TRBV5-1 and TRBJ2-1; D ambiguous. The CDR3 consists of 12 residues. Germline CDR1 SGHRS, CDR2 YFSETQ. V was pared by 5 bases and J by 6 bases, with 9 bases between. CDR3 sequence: CASRLFVNEQFF. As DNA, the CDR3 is TGCGCCAGCAGGCTCTTCGTCAATGAGCAGTTCTTC. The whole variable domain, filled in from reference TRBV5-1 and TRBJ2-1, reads KAGVTQTPRYLIKTRGQQVTLSCSPISGHRSVSWYQQTPGQGLQFLFEYFSETQRNKGNFPGRFSGRQFSNSRSEMNVSTLELGDSALYLCASRLFVNEQFFGPGTRLTVL.

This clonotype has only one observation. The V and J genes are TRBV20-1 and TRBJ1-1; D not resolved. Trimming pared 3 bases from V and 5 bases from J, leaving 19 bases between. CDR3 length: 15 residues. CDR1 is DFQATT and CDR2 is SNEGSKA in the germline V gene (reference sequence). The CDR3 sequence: CSASPLKGWETEAFF. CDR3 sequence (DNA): TGCAGTGCTAGCCCCCTTAAGGGTTGGGAGACTGAAGCTTTCTTT.

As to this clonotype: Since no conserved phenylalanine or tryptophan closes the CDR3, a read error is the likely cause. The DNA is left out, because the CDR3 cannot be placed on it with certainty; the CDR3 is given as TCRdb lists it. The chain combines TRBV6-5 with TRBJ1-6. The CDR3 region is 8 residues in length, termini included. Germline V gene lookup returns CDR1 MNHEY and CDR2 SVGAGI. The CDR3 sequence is CASSSPRS.

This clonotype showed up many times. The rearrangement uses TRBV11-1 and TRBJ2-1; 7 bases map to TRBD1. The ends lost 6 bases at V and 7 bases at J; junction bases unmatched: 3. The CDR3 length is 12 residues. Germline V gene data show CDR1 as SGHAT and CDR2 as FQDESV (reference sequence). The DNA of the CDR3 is TGTGCCAGCAGAGAACAGGGGAATGAGCAGTTCTTC. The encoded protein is CASREQGNEQFF.

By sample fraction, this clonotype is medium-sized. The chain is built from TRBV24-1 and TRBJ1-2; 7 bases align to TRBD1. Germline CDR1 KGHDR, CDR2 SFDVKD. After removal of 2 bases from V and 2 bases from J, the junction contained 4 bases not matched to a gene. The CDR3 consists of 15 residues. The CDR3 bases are TGTGCCACCAGTGATTCTGGACAGGCCAACTATGGCTACACCTTC. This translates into CATSDSGQANYGYTF.

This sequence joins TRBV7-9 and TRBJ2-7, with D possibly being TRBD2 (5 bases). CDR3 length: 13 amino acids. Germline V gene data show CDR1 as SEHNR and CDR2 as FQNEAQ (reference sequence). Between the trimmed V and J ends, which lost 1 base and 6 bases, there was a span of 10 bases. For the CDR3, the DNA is TGTGCCAGCAGCTTAGAATGGGGAGTCGAGCAGTACTTC. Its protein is CASSLEWGVEQYF.

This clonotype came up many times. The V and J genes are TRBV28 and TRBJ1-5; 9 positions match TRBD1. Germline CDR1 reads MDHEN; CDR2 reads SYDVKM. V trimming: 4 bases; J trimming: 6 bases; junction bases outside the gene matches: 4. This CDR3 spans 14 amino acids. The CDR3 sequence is CASSSRTGAQPQHF. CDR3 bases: TGTGCCAGCAGTTCCCGGACAGGGGCTCAGCCCCAGCATTTT.

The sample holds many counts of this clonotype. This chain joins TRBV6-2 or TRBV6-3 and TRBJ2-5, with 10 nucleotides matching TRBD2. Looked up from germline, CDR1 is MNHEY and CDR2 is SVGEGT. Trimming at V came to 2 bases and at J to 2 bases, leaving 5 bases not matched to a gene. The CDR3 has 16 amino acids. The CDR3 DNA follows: TGTGCCAGCAGTTACGGGCCTAGCGGGAGTCAAGAGACCCAGTACTTC. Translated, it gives CASSYGPSGSQETQYF.

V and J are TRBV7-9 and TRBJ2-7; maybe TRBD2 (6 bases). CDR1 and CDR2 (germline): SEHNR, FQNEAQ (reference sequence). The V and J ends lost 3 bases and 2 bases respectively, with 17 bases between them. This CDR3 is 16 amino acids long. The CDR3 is CASSLAEVGGPYEQYF. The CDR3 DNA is TGTGCCAGCAGCTTGGCGGAGGTGGGGGGACCCTACGAGCAGTACTTC. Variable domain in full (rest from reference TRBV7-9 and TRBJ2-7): DTGVSQNPRHKITKRGQNVTFRCDPISEHNRLYWYRQTLGQGPEFLTYFQNEAQLEKSRLLSDRFSAERPKGSFSTLEIQRTEQGDSAMYLCASSLAEVGGPYEQYFGPGTRLTVT.

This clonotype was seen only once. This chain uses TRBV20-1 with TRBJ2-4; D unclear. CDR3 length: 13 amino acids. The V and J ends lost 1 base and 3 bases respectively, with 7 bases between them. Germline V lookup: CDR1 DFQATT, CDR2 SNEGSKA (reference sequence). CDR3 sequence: CSARVLDKNIQYF. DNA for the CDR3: TGCAGTGCTAGAGTCTTGGACAAAAACATTCAGTACTTC.

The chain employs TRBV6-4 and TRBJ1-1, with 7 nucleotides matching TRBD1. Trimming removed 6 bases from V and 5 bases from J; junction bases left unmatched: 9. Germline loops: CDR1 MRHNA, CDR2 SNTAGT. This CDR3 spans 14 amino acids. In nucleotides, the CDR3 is TGTGCCAGCAGCCAGACAGGGATGGGAACTGAAGCTTTCTTT. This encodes CASSQTGMGTEAFF.

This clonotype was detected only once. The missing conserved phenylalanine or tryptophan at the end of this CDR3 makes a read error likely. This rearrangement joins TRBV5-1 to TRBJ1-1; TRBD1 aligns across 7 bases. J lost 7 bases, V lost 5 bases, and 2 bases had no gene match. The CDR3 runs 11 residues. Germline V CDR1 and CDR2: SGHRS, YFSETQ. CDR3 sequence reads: CASRGDSEAFL. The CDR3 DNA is TGCGCCAGCAGAGGGGACAGTGAAGCTTTCCTT.

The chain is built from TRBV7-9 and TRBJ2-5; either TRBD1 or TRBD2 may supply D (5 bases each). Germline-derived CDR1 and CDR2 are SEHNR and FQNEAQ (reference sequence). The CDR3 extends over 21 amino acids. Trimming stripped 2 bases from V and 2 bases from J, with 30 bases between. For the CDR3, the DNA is TGTGCCAGCAGCTTAAAGGGGCTCGACTATGGCTACACCTTCAAGCAAGAGACCCAGTACTTC. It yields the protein CASSLKGLDYGYTFKQETQYF.

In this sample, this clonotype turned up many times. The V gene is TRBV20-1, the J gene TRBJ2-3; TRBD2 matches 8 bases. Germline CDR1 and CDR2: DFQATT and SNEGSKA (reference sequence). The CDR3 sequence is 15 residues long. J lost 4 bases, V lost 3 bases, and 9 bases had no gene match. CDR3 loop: CSARGAGEASDTQYF. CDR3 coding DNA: TGCAGTGCTAGGGGAGCGGGAGAGGCCTCAGATACGCAGTATTTT.

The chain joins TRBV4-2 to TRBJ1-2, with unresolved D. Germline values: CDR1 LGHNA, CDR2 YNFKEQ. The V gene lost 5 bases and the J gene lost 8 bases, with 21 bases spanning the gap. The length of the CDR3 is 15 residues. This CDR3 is CASSSGGEEEEGYTF. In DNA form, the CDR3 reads TGTGCCAGCAGCAGCGGAGGAGAAGAGGAGGAGGGCTACACCTTC.

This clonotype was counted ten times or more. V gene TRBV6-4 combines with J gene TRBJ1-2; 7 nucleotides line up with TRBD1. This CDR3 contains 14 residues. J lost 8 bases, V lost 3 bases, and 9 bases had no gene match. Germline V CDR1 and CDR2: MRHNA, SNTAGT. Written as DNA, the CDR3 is TGTGCCAGCAGTGAATTTGAGGGGGCTGGCGGCTACACCTTC. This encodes CASSEFEGAGGYTF.

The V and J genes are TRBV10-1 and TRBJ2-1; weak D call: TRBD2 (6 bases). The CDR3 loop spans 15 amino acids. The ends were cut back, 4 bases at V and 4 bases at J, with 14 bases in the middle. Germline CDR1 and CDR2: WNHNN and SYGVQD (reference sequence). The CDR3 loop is CASSGLTRWYNEQFF. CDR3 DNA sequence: TGCGCCAGCAGTGGTTTGACTAGATGGTACAATGAGCAGTTCTTC.